These 26 T cell receptor beta chains originate from one sample sequenced in a study of shared clonotypes between healthy human individuals. Repertoires were generated with immunoSEQ multiplex PCR, while TCRdb's copy carries only in-frame clones and drops some. In the table there are around 2.5 million clones, 90% to 95% of which are singletons. The sample was naive CD4+ T cells from PBMCs. Specified subset: CD45RA+ positively selected. The receptors derive from a man aged 18 to 35 in good health. Some clones in this sample may be carry-over from other donors' samples.

The chain is built from TRBV5-6 and TRBJ1-3; D unclear. Germline CDR1 and CDR2: SGHDT and YYEEEE. This CDR3 comprises 15 residues. V dropped 5 bases and J dropped 0 bases, with 12 bases sitting between them. CDR3 sequence: CASSKTANSGNTIYF. DNA for the CDR3: TGTGCCAGCAGTAAGACCGCTAACTCTGGAAACACCATATATTTT.

This chain connects TRBV29-1 to TRBJ2-7; D could derive from TRBD1 or TRBD2 (5 bases each). CDR1 SQVTM and CDR2 ANQGSEA come from the germline V gene. With 5 bases removed from V and 6 bases from J, the gap between germline ends came to 14 bases. CDR3 length: 12 amino acids. In DNA, the CDR3 is TGCAGCGTTTCCTCCTCAGGGACCGAGCAGTACTTC. Its translation: CSVSSSGTEQYF.

This chain connects TRBV4-2 to TRBJ2-1, with TRBD2 matching 11 bases. Germline V gene sequence: CDR1 LGHNA, CDR2 YNFKEQ. This CDR3 has 20 amino acids. Trimming at V came to 2 bases and at J to 0 bases, leaving 12 bases not matched to a gene. In nucleotides, the CDR3 is TGTGCCAGCAGCCAACCTTTGGGACTAGCGGAATCGAGCTCCTACAATGAGCAGTTCTTC. This gives the protein CASSQPLGLAESSSYNEQFF.

CDR3 in DNA: TGTGCCAGCAGCCAACAACGGGGGGTCTACAATGAGCAGTTCTTC. It encodes CASSQQRGVYNEQFF. This chain connects TRBV11-1 to TRBJ2-1, with 7 positions matching TRBD2. CDR1 and CDR2 from the germline V gene are SGHAT and FQDESV (reference sequence). Trimming cost V 5 bases and J 3 bases; bases outside gene matches: 7. CDR3 length: 15 residues.

The rearrangement links TRBV28 to TRBJ2-4, with 8 bases aligning to TRBD2. V lost 4 bases and J lost 1; bases outside the gene matches: 15. There are 19 residues in the CDR3. Looked up from germline, CDR1 is MDHEN and CDR2 is SYDVKM. CDR3 in amino acids: CASSSYAPGGAGAKNIQYF. CDR3 sequence (DNA): TGTGCCAGCAGTTCGTACGCGCCCGGGGGGGCTGGGGCCAAAAACATTCAGTACTTC.

This rearrangement joins TRBV15 to TRBJ1-1; possibly TRBD1 for D (5 bases). Germline lookup yields CDR1 LNHNV and CDR2 YYDKDF (reference sequence). The CDR3 has 15 amino acids. V shed 0 bases and J shed 5 bases, with 13 bases lying between them. This CDR3 is CATSRDNQGWTEAFF. In DNA, the CDR3 is TGTGCCACCAGCAGAGATAACCAGGGATGGACTGAAGCTTTCTTT.

The chain combines TRBV5-4 with TRBJ2-3, with 12 nucleotides matching TRBD1. V shed 4 bases, J shed 7 bases, and the junction held 4 bases outside the gene matches. The germline CDR1 and CDR2 sequences are SGHNT and YYREEE (reference sequence). The CDR3 has 14 residues. The CDR3 spells CASSRDRGLNTQYF. Written as DNA, the CDR3 is TGTGCCAGCAGCAGGGACAGGGGGCTAAATACGCAGTATTTT. Filled out from reference TRBV5-4 and TRBJ2-3, the complete variable domain reads ETGVTQSPTHLIKTRGQQVTLRCSSQSGHNTVSWYQQALGQGPQFIFQYYREEENGRGNFPPRFSGLQFPNYSSELNVNALELDDSALYLCASSRDRGLNTQYFGPGTRLTVL.

This chain connects TRBV18 to TRBJ2-1; 7 nucleotides agree with TRBD2. The germline V gene has CDR1 KGHSH and CDR2 LQKENI. The CDR3 is 14 residues long. The trim removed 9 bases at V and 6 bases at J, leaving 11 bases unmatched. In nucleotides, the CDR3 is TGTGCCAGTACTGGCCAGCGGGGCACCAATGAGCAGTTCTTC. The encoded protein is CASTGQRGTNEQFF.

The chain recombines TRBV28 with TRBJ1-5; TRBD1 aligns across 9 bases. CDR1 and CDR2 (germline): MDHEN, SYDVKM. V was clipped by 11 bases and J by 9 bases; unmatched bases: 14. The CDR3 extends over 14 amino acids. The CDR3 bases are TGTGCCTGGGTCGGACAGGGGCGCGTTGGGCCCCAGCATTTT. Its translation is CAWVGQGRVGPQHF.

The rearrangement links TRBV18 to TRBJ1-5, with TRBD1 as a possible D gene (5 bases). From germline, CDR1 is KGHSH and CDR2 LQKENI. Between the trimmed V and J ends, which lost 3 bases and 5 bases, there was a span of 11 bases. This CDR3 region has 14 residues. CDR3 sequence reads: CASSPDRSDQPQHF. In nucleotides, the CDR3 is TGTGCCAGCTCACCCGACAGATCTGATCAGCCCCAGCATTTT.

This clone was seen more than once but under ten times. The chain has TRBV6-6 and TRBJ1-2; D is unclear. In germline, CDR1 is MNHNY, CDR2 SVGAGI (reference sequence). The V gene lost 7 bases and the J gene lost 8 bases, with 11 bases spanning the gap. This CDR3 is built from 11 residues. CDR3: CASNGPGGYTF. CDR3 bases: TGTGCCAGCAACGGACCGGGAGGCTACACCTTC.

V gene TRBV19 combines with J gene TRBJ2-7; possibly TRBD1 or TRBD2 for D (5 bases each). This CDR3 contains 15 residues. The V and J ends lost 3 bases and 3 bases respectively, with 15 bases between them. CDR1 is LNHDA and CDR2 is SQIVND in the germline V gene (reference sequence). CDR3 in DNA: TGTGCCAGTAGTATCGAGGAGGCAGGGTACTACGAGCAGTACTTC. Its translation: CASSIEEAGYYEQYF.

Of note for this clone: This specimen includes other DNA sequences encoding the same CDR3. V and J are TRBV18 and TRBJ1-1; D is perhaps TRBD1 (6 bases). The CDR3 runs to 13 residues. The V gene's germline CDR1 is KGHSH and CDR2 LQKENI. V lost 6 bases and J lost 3, with 11 bases in between. The CDR3 nucleotides are TGTGCCAGCTCCCAGGGGAAGGACACTGAAGCTTTCTTT. Translated, it gives CASSQGKDTEAFF.

This clone was counted only a few times. This rearrangement joins TRBV28 to TRBJ1-1; D is possibly TRBD1 (5 bases). The germline V and J ends were trimmed by 6 bases and 5 bases, with 16 bases remaining between them. The CDR3 loop spans 14 amino acids. In germline, CDR1 is MDHEN, CDR2 SYDVKM. The chain's CDR3 is CASRYRRGGTEAFF. The DNA for the CDR3 is TGTGCCAGCAGGTACAGGCGGGGTGGGACTGAAGCTTTCTTT.

As regards this clone: Other DNA sequences in this specimen translate into the identical CDR3. The CDR3 DNA reads as TGTGCCAGTAGTATGGGACAGTTATATGGCTACACCTTC. Its translation is CASSMGQLYGYTF. This chain joins TRBV19 and TRBJ1-2, with 7 positions matching TRBD1. CDR1 and CDR2 from the germline V gene are LNHDA and SQIVND (reference sequence). CDR3 length: 13 residues. V lost 3 bases, J lost 5 bases, and 3 bases stayed unmatched.

This chain joins TRBV30 and TRBJ2-7; a weak D match, TRBD1 (6 bases). The V gene's germline CDR1 is GTSNPN and CDR2 SVGIG (reference sequence). The CDR3 runs to 16 residues. V was cut by 3 bases and J by 0 bases, with 18 bases left in between. CDR3 sequence (DNA): TGTGCCTGGAGGCGTCAGGGGCGACAAATCTCCTACGAGCAGTACTTC. It specifies CAWRRQGRQISYEQYF.

This clone was picked up one time. The chain uses TRBV27 and TRBJ2-5; D unclear. The CDR3 has 13 residues. V shed 6 bases and J shed 1 base, with 9 bases lying between them. Germline CDR1 and CDR2: MNHEY and SMNVEV (reference sequence). The CDR3: CASRSPPQETQYF. CDR3 nucleotide sequence: TGTGCCAGCAGGTCCCCCCCCCAAGAGACCCAGTACTTC.

In its sample, this clone was seen a few times. The genes are TRBV19 and TRBJ2-1, with D uncertain. This CDR3 region has 11 residues. The germline CDR1 and CDR2 sequences are LNHDA and SQIVND (reference sequence). Trimming left V 0 bases short and J 9 bases short, with 3 bases between. The CDR3 reads CASSIEVEQFF. CDR3 in DNA: TGTGCCAGTAGTATAGAGGTTGAGCAGTTCTTC. The entire variable domain, with the rest obtained from reference TRBV19 and TRBJ2-1, is as follows: DGGITQSPKYLFRKEGQNVTLSCEQNLNHDAMYWYRQDPGQGLRLIYYSQIVNDFQKGDIAEGYSVSREKKESFPLTVTSAQKNPTAFYLCASSIEVEQFFGPGTRLTVL.

The chain carries TRBV9 and TRBJ2-3, with 9 bases aligning to TRBD2. This CDR3 comprises 16 residues. The trim removed 1 base at V and 8 bases at J, leaving 11 bases unmatched. CDR1 is SGDLS, CDR2 YYNGEE, per germline. The CDR3, as DNA: TGTGCCAGCAGCGTATTTGGCGGGAGGGCCCCAGGTACGCAGTATTTT. It codes for CASSVFGGRAPGTQYF.

In its sample, this clone was seen once. Other DNA sequences from this sample encode an identical CDR3 as well. The chain is built from TRBV18 and TRBJ1-2; the match to TRBD1 covers 8 bases. CDR3 length: 15 amino acids. CDR1 and CDR2 from the germline V gene are KGHSH and LQKENI. The V segment lost 2 bases and the J segment 2 bases; nucleotides outside the gene matches: 4. Here the CDR3 reads CASSPDQGANYGYTF. The DNA for the CDR3 is TGTGCCAGCTCACCAGATCAGGGGGCCAACTATGGCTACACCTTC.

The V call is TRBV5-1, the J call TRBJ2-2, with TRBD1 matching over 9 bases. The CDR3 has 16 amino acids. Germline V gene lookup returns CDR1 SGHRS and CDR2 YFSETQ. Trimming removed 3 bases from V and 5 bases from J; junction bases left unmatched: 8. The CDR3, as DNA: TGCGCCAGCAGCTCAGGGGACAGGGATAGAACCGGGGAGCTGTTTTTT. This encodes CASSSGDRDRTGELFF.

The J gene is TRBJ1-2, the V gene TRBV6-5; TRBD1 agrees at 7 bases. Per germline, CDR1 MNHEY and CDR2 SVGAGI. The J segment lost 8 bases and the V segment lost 6 bases, leaving 15 bases of the junction unmatched. The CDR3 consists of 15 residues. CDR3 nucleotide sequence: TGTGCCAGCAGCTCCGACAGGGATCGAGGTGGCGGCTACACCTTC. Protein sequence: CASSSDRDRGGGYTF.

V and J are TRBV27 and TRBJ2-7; D unresolved. V dropped 5 bases and J dropped 2 bases, with 16 bases sitting between them. From germline, CDR1 is MNHEY and CDR2 SMNVEV (reference sequence). The CDR3 totals 15 residues. CDR3 coding DNA: TGTGCCAGCAGTCGAAACAGTCAACTTACCTACGAGCAGTACTTC. It is translated as CASSRNSQLTYEQYF.

V and J are TRBV11-3 and TRBJ2-2, with D uncertain. Trimming cost V 5 bases and J 1 base, with 8 bases left between them. Germline loops: CDR1 SGHNT, CDR2 YENEEA. This CDR3 region has 14 residues. The CDR3: CASSPRQNTGELFF. CDR3 nucleotides: TGTGCCAGCAGCCCACGACAGAACACCGGGGAGCTGTTTTTT. Combining the CDR3 with reference TRBV11-3 and TRBJ2-2 gives the whole variable domain EAGVVQSPRYKIIEKKQPVAFWCNPISGHNTLYWYLQNLGQGPELLIRYENEEAVDDSQLPKDRFSAERLKGVDSTLKIQPAELGDSAVYLCASSPRQNTGELFFGEGSRLTVL.

The V and J genes are TRBV5-8 and TRBJ2-3; D is possibly TRBD1 (6 bases). Germline CDR1 SGHTS, CDR2 YDEGEE. The CDR3 has 14 amino acids. The V end was cut by 5 bases, the J end by 4 bases, with 14 bases between. The CDR3 region has the DNA TGTGCCAGCAGATGGACAGCCGACTCAGATACGCAGTATTTT. It specifies CASRWTADSDTQYF. Using reference TRBV5-8 and TRBJ2-3 for the parts outside the CDR3, the full variable domain is EAGVTQSPTHLIKTRGQQATLRCSPISGHTSVYWYQQALGLGLQFLLWYDEGEERNRGNFPPRFSGRQFPNYSSELNVNALELEDSALYLCASRWTADSDTQYFGPGTRLTVL.

For this clone: This CDR3 is also generated by other DNA sequences in the sample. The chain carries TRBV29-1 and TRBJ2-3; D ambiguous. This CDR3 has 12 residues. The V and J ends lost 4 bases and 1 base respectively, with 6 bases between them. Germline V gene sequence: CDR1 SQVTM, CDR2 ANQGSEA. Here the CDR3 DNA reads TGCAGCGTTGTGACTGGCACAGATACGCAGTATTTT. This sequence encodes CSVVTGTDTQYF.